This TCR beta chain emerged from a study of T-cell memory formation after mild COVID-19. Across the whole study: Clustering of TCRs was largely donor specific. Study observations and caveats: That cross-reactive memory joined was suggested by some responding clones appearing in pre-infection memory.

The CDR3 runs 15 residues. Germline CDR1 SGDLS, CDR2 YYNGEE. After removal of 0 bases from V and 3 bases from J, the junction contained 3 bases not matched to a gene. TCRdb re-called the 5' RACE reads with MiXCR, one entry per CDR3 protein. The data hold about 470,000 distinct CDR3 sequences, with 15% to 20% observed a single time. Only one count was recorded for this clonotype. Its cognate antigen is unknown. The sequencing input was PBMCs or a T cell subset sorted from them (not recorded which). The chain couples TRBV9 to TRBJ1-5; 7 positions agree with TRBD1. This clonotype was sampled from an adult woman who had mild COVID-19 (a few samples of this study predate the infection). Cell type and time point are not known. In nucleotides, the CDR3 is TGTGCCAGCAGCGTAGACGACAGGGCCAATCAGCCCCAGCATTTT. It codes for CASSVDDRANQPQHF.